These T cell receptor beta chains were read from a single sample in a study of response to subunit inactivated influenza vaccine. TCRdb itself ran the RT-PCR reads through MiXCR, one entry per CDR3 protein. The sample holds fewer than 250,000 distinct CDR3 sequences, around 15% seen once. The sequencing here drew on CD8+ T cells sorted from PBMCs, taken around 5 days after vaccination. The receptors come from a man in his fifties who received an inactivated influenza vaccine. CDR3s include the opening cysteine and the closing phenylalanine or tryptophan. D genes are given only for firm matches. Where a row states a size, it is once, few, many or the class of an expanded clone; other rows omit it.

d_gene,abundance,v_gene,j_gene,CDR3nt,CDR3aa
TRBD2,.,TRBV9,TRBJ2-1,TGTGCCAGCAGCGTAGATGTCTGGGGCCTTCTAGCGGGCTCCTACAATGAGCAGTTCTTC,CASSVDVWGLLAGSYNEQFF
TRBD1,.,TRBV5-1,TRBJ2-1,TGCGCCAGCAGCCGGGGACAGGACCCCAATGAGCAGTTCTTC,CASSRGQDPNEQFF
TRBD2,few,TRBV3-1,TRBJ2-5,TGTGCCAGCAGCCAAGAATTGACTAGCGAAGAGACCCAGTACTTC,CASSQELTSEETQYF
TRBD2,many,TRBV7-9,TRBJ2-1,TGTGCCAGCGGTGAATCGGGGGGCTACAATGAGCAGTTCTTC,CASGESGGYNEQFF
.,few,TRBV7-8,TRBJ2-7,TGTGCCAGCAGCTTAGGGGTCAACAGGGTTGGCGAGCAGTACTTC,CASSLGVNRVGEQYF
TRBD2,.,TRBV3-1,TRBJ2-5,TGTGCCAGCAGCCAAGTGGCGGGAGCTTTTCTAGGAAAAAAGACCCAGTACTTC,CASSQVAGAFLGKKTQYF
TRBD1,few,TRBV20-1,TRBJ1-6,TGCAGTACCGGGACAGGGGGTTCACCCCTCCACTTT,CSTGTGGSPLHF
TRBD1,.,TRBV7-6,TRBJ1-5,TGTGCCAGCAGCTTAGCAGCAGGGGGGCAGCCCCAGCATTTT,CASSLAAGGQPQHF
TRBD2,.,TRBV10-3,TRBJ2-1,TGTGCCATCAGGGACGTTGCGGGGGGGGAGGGGCAGTTCTTC,CAIRDVAGGEGQFF
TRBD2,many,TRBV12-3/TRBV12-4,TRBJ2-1,TGTGCCAGCAGACCAGGACTAGCGTTCTACAATGAGCAGTTCTTC,CASRPGLAFYNEQFF
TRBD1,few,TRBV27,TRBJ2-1,TGTGCCAGCAGTCTGGACAGGGTGAGGGAGCAGTTCTTC,CASSLDRVREQFF
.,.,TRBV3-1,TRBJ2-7,TGTGCCAGCAGCCAATACAGGCTTACCTACGAGCAGTACTTC,CASSQYRLTYEQYF
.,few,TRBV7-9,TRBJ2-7,TGTGCCAGCAGCTTAGGCGGGACTCCTTTATACGAGCAGTACTTC,CASSLGGTPLYEQYF
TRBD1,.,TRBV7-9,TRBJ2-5,TGTGCCAGCAGCTTACCGGGGACAGGTTATGAGGAGACCCAGTACTTC,CASSLPGTGYEETQYF
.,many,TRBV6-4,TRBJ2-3,TGTGCCAGCAGCCCCCGTCCGTCCACAGATACGCAGTATTTT,CASSPRPSTDTQYF
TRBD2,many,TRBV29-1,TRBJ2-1,TGCAGCGTTGTCGAACTAGCGGAGTACAATGAGCAGTTCTTC,CSVVELAEYNEQFF
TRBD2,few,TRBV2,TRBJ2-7,TGTGCCAGCAGCCCAAAGTGGCTAGCGGCAGACTACGAGCAGTACTTC,CASSPKWLAADYEQYF
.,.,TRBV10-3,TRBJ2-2,TGTGCCATCAGTGGAGAGGGGCCTAACACCGGGGAGCTGTTTTTT,CAISGEGPNTGELFF
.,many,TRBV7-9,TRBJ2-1,TGTGCCAGCAGCCCTAACAGTAGGGCAGGTTTCTACAATGAGCAGTTCTTC,CASSPNSRAGFYNEQFF
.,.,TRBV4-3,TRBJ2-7,TGCGCCAGCAGCCAAGATGCCGGGCTTTACTACGAGCAGTACTTC,CASSQDAGLYYEQYF
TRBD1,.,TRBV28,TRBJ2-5,TGTGCCAGCAGTTTAAACAGGGGCCCTGAGACCCAGTACTTC,CASSLNRGPETQYF
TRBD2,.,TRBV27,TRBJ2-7,TGTGCCAGCAGTTCCTTGACTAGCGGGGGAATCTACGAGCAGTACTTC,CASSSLTSGGIYEQYF
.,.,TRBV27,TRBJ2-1,TGTGCCAGCAGGCCGGGGGCCCCAGGTAATGAGCAGTTCTTC,CASRPGAPGNEQFF
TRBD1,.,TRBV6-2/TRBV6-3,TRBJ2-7,TGTGCCAGCAGCTACGCCCGACAGGGGACTTCCTACGAGCAGTACTTC,CASSYARQGTSYEQYF
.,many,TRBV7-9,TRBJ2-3,TGTGCCAGTTCCCTAGGGGGTTTCAGCACAGATACGCAGTATTTT,CASSLGGFSTDTQYF
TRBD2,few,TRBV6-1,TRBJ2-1,TGTGCCAGCAGCCCCGCGGGCGGGAGCTCCTACAATGAGCAGTTCTTC,CASSPAGGSSYNEQFF
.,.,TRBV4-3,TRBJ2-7,TGCGCCAGCAGCCAAGATCCTGGTTGGCAGCGCCGCGACGAGCAGTACTTC,CASSQDPGWQRRDEQYF
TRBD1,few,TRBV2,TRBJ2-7,TGTGCCAGCAGTGAGATGGGGGACAGGTCCTACGAGCAGTACTTC,CASSEMGDRSYEQYF
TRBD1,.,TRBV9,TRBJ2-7,TGTGCCAGCAGCTTAGGGACAGGGAAAGGCTACGAGCAGTACTTC,CASSLGTGKGYEQYF